This entry lists 25 T cell receptor beta chains sequenced from one sample in a study of blood T cell repertoires in COVID-19. TCRdb's copy holds only in-frame clones and misses some; the assay was immunoSEQ multiplex PCR. Among some 190,000 clones, around 86% were seen once, and the ten largest hold roughly 25%. The sample was PBMCs or T cells enriched from blood (not recorded which). These receptors came from a woman aged 35 to 49 in a cohort exposed to, infected with or recovered from COVID-19 (not recorded which).

The gene calls are TRBV7-6 and TRBJ2-3; possible D gene TRBD1, 6 bases. Per germline, CDR1 SGHVS and CDR2 FNYEAQ. V dropped 5 bases and J dropped 2 bases, with 23 bases sitting between them. This CDR3 is built from 18 residues. This CDR3 is CASSGTFRGPQPTDTQYF. In nucleotides, the CDR3 is TGTGCCAGCAGCGGCACCTTCAGGGGACCCCAGCCCACAGATACGCAGTATTTT.

CDR3 amino acids: CASSLGAGGPHEQYF. The DNA of the CDR3 is TGTGCCAGCAGCTTAGGCGCGGGAGGGCCCCACGAGCAGTACTTC. The chain employs TRBV7-9 and TRBJ2-7, with 9 positions matching TRBD2. The CDR3 loop spans 15 amino acids. Germline V gene sequence: CDR1 SEHNR, CDR2 FQNEAQ (reference sequence). V trimming: 1 base; J trimming: 5 bases; junction bases outside the gene matches: 6. The whole variable domain, remainder taken from reference TRBV7-9 and TRBJ2-7, is DTGVSQNPRHKITKRGQNVTFRCDPISEHNRLYWYRQTLGQGPEFLTYFQNEAQLEKSRLLSDRFSAERPKGSFSTLEIQRTEQGDSAMYLCASSLGAGGPHEQYFGPGTRLTVT.

The V and J genes are TRBV4-2 and TRBJ2-7; TRBD1 matches at 7 bases. V lost 0 bases, J lost 2 bases, and 7 bases stayed unmatched. The CDR3 loop spans 16 amino acids. The germline gives CDR1 LGHNA, CDR2 YNFKEQ. CDR3 sequence (DNA): TGTGCCAGCAGCCAAGATTTGGACAGGATAGCCTACGAGCAGTACTTC. Protein sequence: CASSQDLDRIAYEQYF.

CDR3 DNA sequence: TGTGCCAGCAGCTTGAGGGGACAGGTCTACGAGCAGTACTTC. It codes for CASSLRGQVYEQYF. This chain links TRBV13 with TRBJ2-7; 8 bases align to TRBD1. V shed 3 bases, J shed 3 bases, and the junction held 4 bases outside the gene matches. This CDR3 spans 14 amino acids. Germline loops: CDR1 PRHDT, CDR2 FYEKMQ (reference sequence).

The rearrangement links TRBV19 to TRBJ1-1; TRBD1 is a possible D gene (5 bases). From germline, CDR1 is LNHDA and CDR2 SQIVND (reference sequence). Trimming took off 5 bases at V and 1 base at J, with 11 bases between the two ends. CDR3 length equals 14 residues. As DNA, the CDR3 is TGTGCCAGTAGTGGTGGAGGGGCGAACACTGAAGCTTTCTTT. This translates into CASSGGGANTEAFF.

The J gene is TRBJ1-1, the V gene TRBV9, with D unresolved. Germline lookup yields CDR1 SGDLS and CDR2 YYNGEE. V was cut by 4 bases and J by 0 bases, with 13 bases left in between. The CDR3 loop spans 15 amino acids. CDR3 sequence: CASSLVNSLNTEAFF. CDR3 DNA sequence: TGTGCCAGCAGCCTAGTGAACAGCCTGAACACTGAAGCTTTCTTT.

J is TRBJ2-7 and V is TRBV7-9, with D tentatively TRBD1 (6 bases). This CDR3 is 16 amino acids long. Germline V gives CDR1 SEHNR, CDR2 FQNEAQ (reference sequence). V lost 3 bases to trimming and J lost 2 bases, with 17 bases between them. CDR3 amino acids: CASSFKSGADAYEQYF. The CDR3 region has the DNA TGTGCCAGCAGCTTTAAGTCAGGGGCCGACGCCTACGAGCAGTACTTC.

V usage is TRBV29-1 and J usage is TRBJ1-2; D is undetermined. There are 15 residues in the CDR3. Germline V lookup: CDR1 SQVTM, CDR2 ANQGSEA. V lost 7 bases and J 5 bases, leaving 23 bases between the germline ends. The CDR3 region has the DNA TGCAGCGCCCCGGAGGTGGGCAGCTCTGGGTATGGCTACACCTTC. Translating it yields CSAPEVGSSGYGYTF.

V and J are TRBV7-9 and TRBJ1-1, with 8 nucleotides matching TRBD1. V shed 5 bases, J shed 2 bases, and the junction held 7 bases outside the gene matches. Looked up from germline, CDR1 is SEHNR and CDR2 is FQNEAQ (reference sequence). The CDR3 loop spans 15 amino acids. CDR3 sequence: CASSPTGGGNTEAFF. The CDR3 bases are TGTGCCAGCAGCCCTACAGGGGGAGGAAACACTGAAGCTTTCTTT.

The chain recombines TRBV27 with TRBJ1-1; no clear D gene. V was shortened by 0 bases and J by 3 bases, with 11 bases between the two germline ends. The CDR3 contains 15 residues. The germline CDR1 and CDR2 sequences are MNHEY and SMNVEV (reference sequence). The CDR3 nucleotides read TGTGCCAGCAGTTTATCATCAGGAGGGTACACTGAAGCTTTCTTT. Translation: CASSLSSGGYTEAFF.

The chain couples TRBV29-1 to TRBJ2-3, with TRBD2 as a possible D gene (7 bases). Germline CDR1 and CDR2: SQVTM and ANQGSEA. Trimming cost V 4 bases and J 2 bases, with 16 bases left between them. The CDR3 totals 15 residues. CDR3 sequence: CSVVRRGAVTDTQYF. The CDR3 nucleotides are TGCAGCGTTGTACGCCGGGGGGCCGTCACAGATACGCAGTATTTT.

This clone was recorded only once. The CDR3 spells CASSLETSGPPGDEQFF. CDR3 nucleotides: TGCGCCAGCAGCTTAGAGACTAGCGGCCCCCCTGGGGATGAGCAGTTCTTC. J is TRBJ2-1 and V is TRBV5-1, with 9 bases identical to TRBD2. V lost 2 bases and J lost 8; bases outside the gene matches: 14. Germline V gene data show CDR1 as SGHRS and CDR2 as YFSETQ. The CDR3 is 17 residues long. The entire variable domain, with the rest obtained from reference TRBV5-1 and TRBJ2-1, is as follows: KAGVTQTPRYLIKTRGQQVTLSCSPISGHRSVSWYQQTPGQGLQFLFEYFSETQRNKGNFPGRFSGRQFSNSRSEMNVSTLELGDSALYLCASSLETSGPPGDEQFFGPGTRLTVL.

The chain is built from TRBV11-3 and TRBJ1-1, with D unresolved. V lost 5 bases and J 4 bases, leaving 11 bases between the germline ends. The CDR3 length is 13 residues. The germline V gene encodes CDR1 SGHNT and CDR2 YENEEA. This chain's CDR3 is CASSPREGTEAFF. Written as DNA, the CDR3 is TGTGCCAGCAGCCCGAGGGAGGGCACTGAAGCTTTCTTT.

The J gene is TRBJ1-2, the V gene TRBV2; D is unresolved. Between the trimmed V and J ends, which lost 6 bases and 2 bases, there was a span of 16 bases. The CDR3 contains 15 residues. CDR1 and CDR2 (germline): SNHLY, FYNNEI. CDR3 DNA: TGTGCCAGCAGCTTGTCCTTGGCGGGGAACTATGGCTACACCTTC. Amino acids: CASSLSLAGNYGYTF.

The V and J genes are TRBV7-9 and TRBJ1-2; D is unresolved. This CDR3 spans 11 amino acids. Germline V gene lookup returns CDR1 SEHNR and CDR2 FQNEAQ (reference sequence). Trimming shortened V by 4 bases and J by 8 bases, and 8 bases separated the two germline ends. The CDR3 DNA sequence: TGTGCCAGCAGCTCCGGAGGGGGCTACACCTTC. It yields the protein CASSSGGGYTF.

The chain is built from TRBV2 and TRBJ1-5, with D unclear. CDR1 and CDR2 from the germline V gene are SNHLY and FYNNEI. V was shortened by 3 bases and J by 4 bases, with 7 bases between the two germline ends. CDR3 length: 13 amino acids. Here the CDR3 DNA reads TGTGCCAGCAGTGATGAGCGAAATCAGCCCCAGCATTTT. This gives the protein CASSDERNQPQHF. Full variable domain (outside the CDR3, taken from reference TRBV2 and TRBJ1-5): EPEVTQTPSHQVTQMGQEVILRCVPISNHLYFYWYRQILGQKVEFLVSFYNNEISEKSEIFDDQFSVERPDGSNFTLKIRSTKLEDSAMYFCASSDERNQPQHFGDGTRLSIL.

The chain recombines TRBV27 with TRBJ2-7; 7 bases match TRBD1. The junction had 5 bases not matched to a gene; V was cut back by 3 bases and J by 3 bases. CDR3 size: 14 residues. Germline lookup yields CDR1 MNHEY and CDR2 SMNVEV (reference sequence). CDR3 sequence: CASSFAAGGYEQYF. The CDR3 coding sequence is TGTGCCAGCAGTTTCGCGGCAGGGGGCTACGAGCAGTACTTC.

This chain links TRBV7-2 with TRBJ1-2; the D gene is possibly TRBD1 (6 bases). The germline CDR1 and CDR2 sequences are SGHTA and FQGNSA. The CDR3 runs 16 residues. V lost 1 base, J lost 0 bases, and 12 bases lay in between. CDR3 DNA sequence: TGTGCCAGCAGCTTAGGAGGACAGATTTCTAACTATGGCTACACCTTC. As protein: CASSLGGQISNYGYTF.

The chain joins TRBV9 to TRBJ1-1, with D possibly matching TRBD1 (5 bases). V lost 3 bases, J lost 4 bases, and 13 bases lay in between. Germline V lookup: CDR1 SGDLS, CDR2 YYNGEE. This CDR3 is 14 amino acids long. CDR3 coding DNA: TGTGCCAGCAGCGCCCAAGGGGCGTCCACTGAAGCTTTCTTT. Translation gives CASSAQGASTEAFF. Full variable domain (missing parts from reference TRBV9 and TRBJ1-1): DSGVTQTPKHLITATGQRVTLRCSPRSGDLSVYWYQQSLDQGLQFLIQYYNGEERAKGNILERFSAQQFPDLHSELNLSSLELGDSALYFCASSAQGASTEAFFGQGTRLTVV.

This chain links TRBV27 with TRBJ2-1; 9 bases line up with TRBD1. Germline loops: CDR1 MNHEY, CDR2 SMNVEV (reference sequence). The CDR3 consists of 16 residues. V shed 3 bases, J shed 5 bases, and the junction held 8 bases outside the gene matches. This CDR3 reads CASSFRPGQGNNEQFF. CDR3 nucleotides: TGTGCCAGCAGTTTTAGGCCGGGACAGGGAAACAATGAGCAGTTCTTC.

The chain joins TRBV6-6 to TRBJ1-3; D remains unclear. V was pared by 4 bases and J by 0 bases, with 10 bases between. The CDR3 is 15 residues long. CDR1 and CDR2 from the germline V gene are MNHNY and SVGAGI (reference sequence). The CDR3 sequence: CASSSLTDSGNTIYF. DNA of the CDR3: TGTGCCAGCAGTTCCCTAACAGACTCTGGAAACACCATATATTTT.

The chain joins TRBV9 to TRBJ2-5; D is unresolved. CDR3 size: 14 residues. From germline, CDR1 is SGDLS and CDR2 YYNGEE. Trimming cost V 0 bases and J 6 bases, with 12 bases left between them. CDR3 coding DNA: TGTGCCAGCAGCGTAGATCCCCGCGAACAGACCCAGTACTTC. Protein product: CASSVDPREQTQYF.

This chain links TRBV5-5 with TRBJ2-5; tentatively, D is TRBD1 (6 bases). This CDR3 contains 17 residues. The ends were cut back, 2 bases at V and 1 base at J, with 18 bases in the middle. The germline V gene encodes CDR1 SGHKS and CDR2 YYEKEE (reference sequence). CDR3 nucleotides: TGTGCCAGCAGCTTTGGTTACAGGGTGGGTCCCCAAGAGACCCAGTACTTC. Encoded protein: CASSFGYRVGPQETQYF.

CDR3 in DNA: TGTGCCAGCAGTTTGGGGGGCTACGAGCAGTACTTC. The encoded protein is CASSLGGYEQYF. The chain links TRBV6-5 to TRBJ2-7, with D possibly matching TRBD2 (6 bases). The V gene lost 4 bases and the J gene lost 3 bases, with 7 bases spanning the gap. Germline assignment: CDR1 MNHEY and CDR2 SVGAGI. CDR3 size: 12 residues.

The J gene is TRBJ1-1, the V gene TRBV6-5; D gene unclear. Germline V gives CDR1 MNHEY, CDR2 SVGAGI. The V gene lost 7 bases and the J gene lost 2 bases, with 5 bases spanning the gap. The CDR3 covers 11 residues. CDR3 sequence: CASTLNTEAFF. As DNA, the CDR3 is TGTGCCAGCACCCTCAACACTGAAGCTTTCTTT.